This TCR beta chain was profiled in a study of blood T cell repertoires in COVID-19. With 0 bases removed from V and 3 bases from J, the gap between germline ends came to 11 bases. Germline lookup yields CDR1 SEHNR and CDR2 FQNEAQ (reference sequence). This CDR3 spans 16 amino acids. Sequencing was performed with immunoSEQ multiplex PCR; in TCRdb, only in-frame clones are kept and a portion is missing. The sample records some 300,000 clones, 85% to 95% being singletons. The sequence came from a woman in her thirties who had been exposed to COVID-19. Sequencing input: PBMCs or T cells enriched from blood (not recorded which). The rearrangement links TRBV7-9 to TRBJ2-2; a weak D match, TRBD1 (6 bases). CDR3 sequence (DNA): TGTGCCAGCAGCTTAGCCGGGACAACCTACACCGGGGAGCTGTTTTTT. It yields the protein CASSLAGTTYTGELFF.